Below are 32 T cell receptor beta chains sequenced from a single sample in a study of blood T cell repertoires in COVID-19. Assay: immunoSEQ multiplex PCR; the TCRdb copy retains only in-frame clones and omits some. The sample records roughly 120,000 clones, about 86% being singletons. Sequencing input: peripheral blood. All receptors derive from a woman between 45 and 60 years old with active or convalescent COVID-19.

This chain uses TRBV6-6 with TRBJ2-3, with 8 positions matching TRBD2. Per the germline V gene, CDR1 is MNHNY and CDR2 is SVGAGI (reference sequence). The CDR3 length is 16 residues. V trimming: 0 bases; J trimming: 5 bases; junction bases outside the gene matches: 7. The DNA for the CDR3 is TGTGCCAGCAGTTACTCCCGAGCGGGAGAACGAGATACGCAGTATTTT. This gives the protein CASSYSRAGERDTQYF.

The chain uses TRBV7-2 and TRBJ2-3; a possible D gene is TRBD2 (5 bases). The CDR3 length is 14 residues. Germline V gene lookup returns CDR1 SGHTA and CDR2 FQGNSA. V was clipped by 5 bases and J by 4 bases, with 13 bases between them. The CDR3 nucleotides are TGTGCCAGCAGCATTTTACTAGTCGCAGATACGCAGTATTTT. It is translated as CASSILLVADTQYF.

V and J are TRBV28 and TRBJ1-1; the D gene is possibly TRBD1 (5 bases). This CDR3 spans 16 amino acids. Germline loops: CDR1 MDHEN, CDR2 SYDVKM. V gave up 7 bases and J gave up 1 base, with 19 bases separating them. CDR3 residues: CASTKRGGKANTEAFF. CDR3 sequence (DNA): TGTGCCAGCACCAAACGGGGCGGGAAGGCGAACACTGAAGCTTTCTTT.

The chain joins TRBV6-2 or TRBV6-3 to TRBJ1-1; D possibly corresponds to TRBD1 (6 bases). This CDR3 has 15 amino acids. CDR1 and CDR2 from the germline V gene are MNHEY and SVGEGT. The V end lost 4 bases, the J end lost 2 bases, and 14 bases lay between the germline ends. The DNA for the CDR3 is TGTGCCAGCAGTTGGGGGGGCCCCGATAACACTGAAGCTTTCTTT. It is translated as CASSWGGPDNTEAFF.

In DNA form, the CDR3 reads TGTGCCAGCTCCCCCCCGGCAGGGTGGGACACTGAAGCTTTCTTT. This encodes CASSPPAGWDTEAFF. This sequence joins TRBV28 and TRBJ1-1; D might be TRBD1 (5 bases). Looked up from germline, CDR1 is MDHEN and CDR2 is SYDVKM. V shed 8 bases and J shed 3 bases, with 19 bases lying between them. The CDR3 has 15 amino acids.

The V gene is TRBV24-1, the J gene TRBJ1-1, with D unresolved. V was trimmed by 4 bases and J by 4 bases, leaving 6 bases between them. CDR1 is KGHDR and CDR2 is SFDVKD in the germline V gene. The CDR3 covers 12 residues. The CDR3 protein is CATSERGTEAFF. CDR3 nucleotide sequence: TGTGCCACCAGTGAACGGGGCACTGAAGCTTTCTTT.

The chain is built from TRBV27 and TRBJ1-2, with D possibly being TRBD1 (6 bases). Trimming took 5 bases from V and 7 from J, leaving 14 bases between them. The CDR3 sequence is 13 residues long. The V gene's germline CDR1 is MNHEY and CDR2 SMNVEV (reference sequence). The CDR3 nucleotides are TGTGCCAGCAGTCTCCTAGGGGGTTCTGGCTACACCTTC. Amino acids: CASSLLGGSGYTF.

This clone was seen a single time. The CDR3 bases are TGTGCCAGTACATCAGCGGGAGGAGGGGAGACCCAGTACTTC. The encoded protein is CASTSAGGGETQYF. J is TRBJ2-5 and V is TRBV19, with 9 bases lining up with TRBD2. Germline values: CDR1 LNHDA, CDR2 SQIVND (reference sequence). Germline trimming cut 7 bases from V and 5 bases from J; bases unmatched to any gene: 8. The CDR3 is made up of 14 amino acids. Supplemented by reference TRBV19 and TRBJ2-5, the full variable domain reads DGGITQSPKYLFRKEGQNVTLSCEQNLNHDAMYWYRQDPGQGLRLIYYSQIVNDFQKGDIAEGYSVSREKKESFPLTVTSAQKNPTAFYLCASTSAGGGETQYFGPGTRLLVL.

Concerning this clone itself: One end of the junction fails to match germline, which may point to a read error. This chain joins TRBV7-2 and TRBJ2-1; TRBD2 matches at 8 bases. The length of the CDR3 is 16 residues. In germline, CDR1 is SGHTA, CDR2 FQGNSA. The CDR3 here is CVSRAGVVAGFNEQFF. The CDR3 coding sequence is TGTGTCAGCAGGGCCGGGGTGGTAGCGGGGTTCAATGAGCAGTTCTTC.

This clone was seen only a few times. J is TRBJ1-5 and V is TRBV2; D ambiguous. Per the germline V gene, CDR1 is SNHLY and CDR2 is FYNNEI. V shed 0 bases and J shed 3 bases, with 9 bases lying between them. This CDR3 is built from 15 residues. The CDR3 protein is CASSEATSLNQPQHF. The DNA of the CDR3 is TGTGCCAGCAGTGAAGCTACCAGTCTCAATCAGCCCCAGCATTTT.

The CDR3 DNA sequence: TGTGCCAGTAGTCTGGACAGTTCGACCTACGAGCAGTACTTC. Translating it yields CASSLDSSTYEQYF. The V and J genes are TRBV19 and TRBJ2-7; tentative D call: TRBD1 (6 bases). Trimming took 5 bases from V and 2 from J, leaving 13 bases between them. CDR3 length: 14 amino acids. Germline CDR1 is LNHDA and CDR2 is SQIVND (reference sequence).

This clone was seen only once. The chain couples TRBV15 to TRBJ1-4, with a possible D match to TRBD1 (5 bases). Germline CDR1 is LNHNV and CDR2 is YYDKDF (reference sequence). The V end was cut by 5 bases, the J end by 8 bases, with 9 bases between. CDR3 length: 12 amino acids. For the CDR3, the DNA is TGTGCCACCAGCCCCCGGGGGGAAAAACTGTTTTTT. As protein: CATSPRGEKLFF.

This chain connects TRBV29-1 to TRBJ2-5; D is unresolved. Germline loops: CDR1 SQVTM, CDR2 ANQGSEA. Trimming cost V 6 bases and J 5 bases, with 19 bases left between them. CDR3 length: 14 residues. As DNA, the CDR3 is TGCAGCGTCAACAGAATTGGGTTTATGGAGACCCAGTACTTC. Its translation: CSVNRIGFMETQYF. Complete variable domain (other parts from reference TRBV29-1 and TRBJ2-5): SAVISQKPSRDICQRGTSLTIQCQVDSQVTMMFWYRQQPGQSLTLIATANQGSEATYESGFVIDKFPISRPNLTFSTLTVSNMSPEDSSIYLCSVNRIGFMETQYFGPGTRLLVL.

The V call is TRBV28, the J call TRBJ1-2; 7 bases are a match to TRBD1. V dropped 1 base and J dropped 7; count of bases not matched to a gene: 6. Germline CDR1 reads MDHEN; CDR2 reads SYDVKM. The CDR3 covers 14 residues. The CDR3 DNA reads TGTGCCAGCAGTTTATCGGGACAGAGAGTTGGCTACACCTTC. Amino acid sequence: CASSLSGQRVGYTF.

The chain combines TRBV4-2 with TRBJ2-2, with 8 positions matching TRBD2. The CDR3 extends over 16 amino acids. The germline V gene has CDR1 LGHNA and CDR2 YNFKEQ. J was trimmed by 1 base and V by 0 bases; bases with no gene match: 1. The CDR3 DNA sequence: TGTGCCAGCAGCCAAGAGGGGACTAGGAACACCGGGGAGCTGTTTTTT. Residues: CASSQEGTRNTGELFF.

This sequence joins TRBV3-1 (or the pseudogene TRBV3-2) and TRBJ2-2; D may be TRBD1 (6 bases). V was cut by 1 base and J by 5 bases, with 17 bases left in between. The germline gives CDR1 LGHDT, CDR2 YNNKEL (reference sequence). The CDR3 length is 17 residues. The DNA for the CDR3 is TGTGCCAGCAGCCAAGGCCAAGGGGGAAGGGGAACCGGGGAGCTGTTTTTT. Amino acids: CASSQGQGGRGTGELFF.

V is TRBV24-1 and J is TRBJ2-3, with a possible D match to TRBD2 (5 bases). Trimming removed 1 base at V and 0 bases at J, with 7 bases between. The CDR3 contains 15 residues. CDR1 and CDR2 from the germline V gene are KGHDR and SFDVKD. The CDR3 loop is CATSDFPGSTDTQYF. CDR3 coding DNA: TGTGCCACCAGTGATTTTCCGGGGAGCACAGATACGCAGTATTTT.

This clone was detected only once. The CDR3 DNA follows: TGTGCCAGCAGCCCGACTAGCGGCCAAGAGACCCAGTACTTC. Translation gives CASSPTSGQETQYF. The chain recombines TRBV14 with TRBJ2-5; 9 bases align to TRBD2. The CDR3 spans 14 residues. Germline trimming cut 4 bases from V and 1 base from J; bases unmatched to any gene: 1. Germline CDR1 and CDR2: SGHDN and FVKESK.

This clone appeared a single time. The chain uses TRBV9 and TRBJ2-1, with TRBD2 matching 7 bases. This CDR3 region has 15 residues. The germline CDR1 and CDR2 sequences are SGDLS and YYNGEE. V lost 4 bases and J lost 9; bases outside the gene matches: 13. CDR3 nucleotides: TGTGCCAGCAGCCCCGCTGGCGGGAGTCTTGTTGAGCAGTTCTTC. Its protein is CASSPAGGSLVEQFF.

V is TRBV4-3 and J is TRBJ2-5, with a tentative D call TRBD2 (5 bases). Trimming left V 0 bases short and J 5 bases short, with 13 bases between. This CDR3 comprises 15 residues. Germline values: CDR1 LGHNA, CDR2 YSLEER. The CDR3 DNA is TGCGCCAGCAGCCAAGATACCGGAGGTGGGGAGACCCAGTACTTC. Translated: CASSQDTGGGETQYF.

The V gene is TRBV14, the J gene TRBJ1-6, with unresolved D. The germline V gene has CDR1 SGHDN and CDR2 FVKESK. V shed 4 bases and J shed 6 bases, with 13 bases lying between them. This CDR3 is built from 15 residues. In DNA form, the CDR3 reads TGTGCCAGCAGCCTCCGGTCCCCCGGTAATTCACCCCTCCACTTT. This translates into CASSLRSPGNSPLHF.

This rearrangement joins TRBV27 to TRBJ2-7; D is perhaps TRBD2 (5 bases). CDR1 and CDR2 (germline): MNHEY, SMNVEV (reference sequence). Trimming pared 5 bases from V and 1 base from J, leaving 12 bases between. This CDR3 contains 14 residues. The CDR3 sequence is CASSPTSRSYEQYF. CDR3 bases: TGTGCCAGCAGTCCCACTAGTAGATCCTACGAGCAGTACTTC.

V gene TRBV28 combines with J gene TRBJ2-7, with a weak D call TRBD1 (5 bases). Germline lookup yields CDR1 MDHEN and CDR2 SYDVKM. The V gene lost 7 bases and the J gene lost 5 bases, with 21 bases spanning the gap. The CDR3 is 15 residues long. The CDR3 reads CASTEGQGGRNEQYF. Here the CDR3 DNA reads TGTGCCAGCACCGAAGGGCAGGGCGGAAGAAACGAGCAGTACTTC.

This chain uses TRBV5-5 with TRBJ2-3; D remains ambiguous. V was clipped by 0 bases and J by 6 bases, with 11 bases between them. Germline V gene sequence: CDR1 SGHKS, CDR2 YYEKEE (reference sequence). The CDR3 runs to 14 residues. The DNA of the CDR3 is TGTGCCAGCAGCTTGGAGATCGGTCGGGATACGCAGTATTTT. Translating gives CASSLEIGRDTQYF.

The V call is TRBV7-6, the J call TRBJ1-3; TRBD1 is a possible D gene (6 bases). The germline V gene has CDR1 SGHVS and CDR2 FNYEAQ. There are 14 residues in the CDR3. The V end was cut by 5 bases, the J end by 2 bases, with 10 bases between. CDR3 sequence: CASSAGVTGNTIYF. CDR3 bases: TGTGCCAGCAGCGCAGGGGTAACTGGAAACACCATATATTTT.

This chain links TRBV18 with TRBJ2-7; 9 bases are shared with TRBD1. Germline V lookup: CDR1 KGHSH, CDR2 LQKENI. The ends lost 3 bases at V and 2 bases at J; junction bases unmatched: 2. The CDR3 is 14 amino acids. The CDR3 protein is CASSPGQGTYEQYF. Written as DNA, the CDR3 is TGTGCCAGCTCACCTGGACAGGGGACCTACGAGCAGTACTTC.

J is TRBJ1-6 and V is TRBV20-1, with D maybe TRBD1 (6 bases). V dropped 6 bases and J dropped 7 bases, with 22 bases sitting between them. CDR1 and CDR2 from the germline V gene are DFQATT and SNEGSKA (reference sequence). This CDR3 has 16 amino acids. The DNA for the CDR3 is TGCAGTGCCAGTCATCTACAGGGACATAAAAATTCACCCCTCCACTTT. It specifies CSASHLQGHKNSPLHF.

This clone was counted only a few times. The V gene is TRBV5-6, the J gene TRBJ1-2; 7 bases match TRBD1. Germline V lookup: CDR1 SGHDT, CDR2 YYEEEE. This CDR3 comprises 13 residues. J was trimmed by 5 bases and V by 10 bases; bases with no gene match: 11. The CDR3 region has the DNA TGTGCCTCTCTCGCACAGGGGAAGTATGGCTACACCTTC. Protein product: CASLAQGKYGYTF.

The gene calls are TRBV2 and TRBJ2-1, with D possibly matching TRBD2 (5 bases). Germline CDR1 and CDR2: SNHLY and FYNNEI. The V end was cut by 3 bases, the J end by 8 bases, with 29 bases between. The CDR3 is 19 residues long. In DNA form, the CDR3 reads TGTGCCAGCAGTGAGCCCCTTGTAGAGGAGGCGGACCCTTTTCATGAGCAGTTCTTC. Protein product: CASSEPLVEEADPFHEQFF.

This clone was recorded a few times. The chain employs TRBV10-3 and TRBJ2-7, with D maybe TRBD1 (6 bases). Per the germline V gene, CDR1 is ENHRY and CDR2 is SYGVKD. The V and J ends lost 8 bases and 5 bases respectively, with 16 bases between them. There are 13 residues in the CDR3. CDR3 sequence (DNA): TGTGCCATCGGCCGGGACACTACTAACGAGCAGTACTTC. Translated: CAIGRDTTNEQYF.

CDR3 sequence (DNA): TGTGCCAGCTCACAGGGGGCGACCACTGAAGCTTTCTTT. This translates into CASSQGATTEAFF. The chain is built from TRBV7-2 and TRBJ1-1; the match to TRBD1 covers 9 bases. The CDR3 has 13 amino acids. CDR1 is SGHTA, CDR2 FQGNSA, per germline. Losses at the gene ends were 8 bases for V and 4 bases for J; bases not matched to a gene: 5. Full variable domain (remainder filled in from reference TRBV7-2 and TRBJ1-1): GAGVSQSPSNKVTEKGKDVELRCDPISGHTALYWYRQSLGQGLEFLIYFQGNSAPDKSGLPSDRFSAERTGGSVSTLTIQRTQQEDSAVYLCASSQGATTEAFFGQGTRLTVV.

This chain uses TRBV28 with TRBJ1-4; 9 nucleotides line up with TRBD1. The CDR3 runs to 14 residues. Germline lookup yields CDR1 MDHEN and CDR2 SYDVKM. The V segment lost 6 bases and the J segment 11 bases; nucleotides outside the gene matches: 10. The CDR3 DNA follows: TGTGCCAGCAGATTTACAGGGGGCCTGGGGAAACTGTTTTTT. Its translation is CASRFTGGLGKLFF.